The source of this TCR beta chain is a study of blood T cell repertoires in COVID-19. Study overall: Both acute and convalescent COVID-19 samples were obtained from the United States, Italy and Spain. In each case, the material was cDNA or gDNA derived from T cells, B-cell-depleted T cells, or PBMCs.

CDR3 length equals 13 residues. V lost 6 bases and J 4 bases, leaving 12 bases between the germline ends. Germline CDR1 and CDR2: MNHNY and SVGAGI (reference sequence). Profiled with immunoSEQ multiplex PCR; TCRdb holds only in-frame clones, not every one. The repertoire holds under 150,000 clones, with over 80% as singletons. This chain uses TRBV6-6 with TRBJ1-1; D is ambiguous. The source is a man aged 25-45 years with acute or convalescent COVID-19. Sequenced material: peripheral blood. The CDR3 coding sequence is TGTGCCAGCAGGGCGCCTGGGAGCACTGAAGCTTTCTTT. It translates to CASRAPGSTEAFF.